The 7 T cell receptor beta chains below were found in one sample sequenced in a study of identical twins. TCRdb reprocessed the 5' RACE reads via MiXCR and lists one record per CDR3 protein. The sample yields nearly 900,000 distinct CDR3 sequences, roughly an eighth seen once. Another study also made use of these data, one on yellow fever vaccine responses in identical twins.

The sequenced material came from PBMCs. The receptors derive from a woman younger than 30 in good health.

This clonotype has only a few counts. The rearrangement joins TRBV29-1 to TRBJ2-1; TRBD1 might be the D (5 bases). Trimming left V 5 bases short and J 0 bases short, with 11 bases between. Germline-derived CDR1 and CDR2 are SQVTM and ANQGSEA. This CDR3 region has 14 residues. The CDR3 sequence: CSVLTVSSYNEQFF. The DNA for the CDR3 is TGCAGCGTTTTGACAGTAAGCTCCTACAATGAGCAGTTCTTC.

J is TRBJ2-3 and V is TRBV20-1; 8 positions agree with TRBD2. With V trimmed by 1 base and J by 3 bases, 3 bases remained unmatched. Looked up from germline, CDR1 is DFQATT and CDR2 is SNEGSKA (reference sequence). This CDR3 contains 14 residues. The CDR3 reads CSARAGGYTDTQYF. As DNA, the CDR3 is TGCAGTGCTAGAGCGGGGGGGTATACAGATACGCAGTATTTT.

This clonotype was observed a few times. The chain links TRBV9 to TRBJ2-1; D is perhaps TRBD2 (6 bases). Germline V gene sequence: CDR1 SGDLS, CDR2 YYNGEE. With 0 bases removed from V and 4 bases from J, the gap between germline ends came to 11 bases. CDR3 size: 15 residues. This CDR3 is CASSVGAGPYNEQFF. CDR3 DNA: TGTGCCAGCAGCGTAGGTGCGGGACCGTACAATGAGCAGTTCTTC.

This clonotype turned up a few times. This rearrangement joins TRBV27 to TRBJ1-2; D remains ambiguous. CDR3 length: 14 amino acids. Germline CDR1 reads MNHEY; CDR2 reads SMNVEV (reference sequence). V dropped 3 bases and J dropped 3 bases, with 11 bases sitting between them. This CDR3 reads CASSFDRGYYGYTF. DNA for the CDR3: TGTGCCAGCAGTTTTGATCGGGGATACTATGGCTACACCTTC.

In its sample, this clonotype was seen many times. This sequence joins TRBV5-1 and TRBJ2-1; D is perhaps TRBD2 (6 bases). The CDR3 totals 13 residues. Looked up from germline, CDR1 is SGHRS and CDR2 is YFSETQ. Trimming cost V 4 bases and J 5 bases, with 10 bases left between them. CDR3 DNA sequence: TGCGCCAGCAGCACCGGGACTGACAATGAGCAGTTCTTC. This codes for CASSTGTDNEQFF.

The table lists this clonotype with a few counts. The V and J genes are TRBV25-1 and TRBJ2-2; possible D gene TRBD2, 5 bases. Germline V gene data show CDR1 as MGHDK and CDR2 as SYGVNS. The ends were cut back, 11 bases at V and 6 bases at J, with 16 bases in the middle. CDR3 length: 13 residues. The DNA of the CDR3 is TGTGCCGGGTCGAGAGCGGAGTCCGGGGAGCTGTTTTTT. Translation: CAGSRAESGELFF.

Notes on this clonotype: A read error may be the cause here, since a much bigger clone is one base away. V and J are TRBV2 and TRBJ2-3, with TRBD1 identical over 7 bases. This CDR3 region has 17 residues. The V gene's germline CDR1 is SNHLY and CDR2 FYNNEI. The V and J ends lost 8 bases and 0 bases, in that order; junction bases with no gene match: 14. CDR3 protein: CASCLDVWDSSTDTQYF. The CDR3 DNA follows: TGTGCCAGCTGTTTAGACGTTTGGGACAGTAGCACAGATACGCAGTATTTT.